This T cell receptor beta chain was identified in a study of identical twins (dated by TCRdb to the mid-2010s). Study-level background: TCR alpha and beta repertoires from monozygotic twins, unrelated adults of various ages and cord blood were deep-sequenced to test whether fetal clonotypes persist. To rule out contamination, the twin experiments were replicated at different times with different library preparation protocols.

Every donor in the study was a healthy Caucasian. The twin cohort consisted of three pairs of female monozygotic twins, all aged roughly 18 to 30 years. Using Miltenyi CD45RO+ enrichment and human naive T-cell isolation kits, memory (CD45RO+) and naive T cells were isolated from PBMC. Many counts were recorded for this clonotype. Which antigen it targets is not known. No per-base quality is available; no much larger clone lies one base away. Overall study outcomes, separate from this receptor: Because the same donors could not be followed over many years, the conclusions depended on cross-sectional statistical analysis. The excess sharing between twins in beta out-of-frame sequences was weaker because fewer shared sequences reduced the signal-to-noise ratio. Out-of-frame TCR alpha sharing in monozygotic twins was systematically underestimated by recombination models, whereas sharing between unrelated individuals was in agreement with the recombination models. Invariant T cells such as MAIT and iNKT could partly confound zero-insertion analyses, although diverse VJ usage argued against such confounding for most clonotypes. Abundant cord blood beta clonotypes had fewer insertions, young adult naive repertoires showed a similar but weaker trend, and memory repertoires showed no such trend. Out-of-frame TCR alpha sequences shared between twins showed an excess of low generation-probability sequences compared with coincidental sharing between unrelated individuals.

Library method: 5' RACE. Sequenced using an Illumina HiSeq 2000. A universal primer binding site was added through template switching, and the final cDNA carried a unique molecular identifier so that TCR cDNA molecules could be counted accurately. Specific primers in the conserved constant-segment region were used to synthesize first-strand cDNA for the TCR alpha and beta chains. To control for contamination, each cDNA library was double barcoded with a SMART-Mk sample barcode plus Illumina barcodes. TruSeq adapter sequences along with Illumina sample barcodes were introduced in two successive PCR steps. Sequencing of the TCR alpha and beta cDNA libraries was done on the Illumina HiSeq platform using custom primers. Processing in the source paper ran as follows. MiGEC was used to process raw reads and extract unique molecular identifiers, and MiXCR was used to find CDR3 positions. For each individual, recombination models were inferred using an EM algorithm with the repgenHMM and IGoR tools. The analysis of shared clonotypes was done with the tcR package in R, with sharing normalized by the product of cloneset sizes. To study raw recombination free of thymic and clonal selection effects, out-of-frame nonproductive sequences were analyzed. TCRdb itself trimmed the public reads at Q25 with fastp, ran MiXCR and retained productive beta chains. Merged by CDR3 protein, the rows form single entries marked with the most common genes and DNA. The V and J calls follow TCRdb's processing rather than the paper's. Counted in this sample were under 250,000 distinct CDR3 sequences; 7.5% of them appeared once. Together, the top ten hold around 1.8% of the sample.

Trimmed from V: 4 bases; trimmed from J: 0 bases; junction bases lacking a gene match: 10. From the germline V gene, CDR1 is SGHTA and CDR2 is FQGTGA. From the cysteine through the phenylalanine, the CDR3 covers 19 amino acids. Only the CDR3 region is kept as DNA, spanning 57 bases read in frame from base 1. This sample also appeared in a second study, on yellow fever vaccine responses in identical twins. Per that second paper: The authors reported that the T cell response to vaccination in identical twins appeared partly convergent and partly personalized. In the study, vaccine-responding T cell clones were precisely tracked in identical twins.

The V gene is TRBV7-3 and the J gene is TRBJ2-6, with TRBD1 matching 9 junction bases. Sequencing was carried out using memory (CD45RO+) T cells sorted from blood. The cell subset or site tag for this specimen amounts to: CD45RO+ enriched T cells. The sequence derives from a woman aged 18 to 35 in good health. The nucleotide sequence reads TGTGCCAGCAGCTCCCCGGACAGGGGCCGGTTCTCTGGGGCCAACGTCCTGACTTTC. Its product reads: CASSSPDRGRFSGANVLTF. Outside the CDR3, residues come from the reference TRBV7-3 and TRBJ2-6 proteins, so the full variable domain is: GAGVSQTPSNKVTEKGKYVELRCDPISGHTALYWYRQSLGQGPEFLIYFQGTGAADDSGLPNDRFFAVRPEGSVSTLKIQRTERGDSAVYLCASSSPDRGRFSGANVLTFGAGSRLTVL.